This T cell receptor beta chain was identified in a study of blood T cell repertoires in COVID-19. Study at large: From T cells, B-cell-depleted T cells, or PBMCs came the material, which was cDNA or gDNA.

Original processing notes: Amplification from reference gene primers served as the basis for estimated nucleated cell counts. Clones were sequenced by immunoSEQ multiplex PCR, and TCRdb holds only the in-frame ones, with some missing. The V and J calls and clone size come from that table; D and trimming were worked out from the DNA. The repertoire holds 150,000 to 200,000 clones, with 79% as singletons. V shed 4 bases and J shed 0 bases, with 13 bases lying between them. This CDR3 contains 16 residues. In germline, CDR1 is MRHNA, CDR2 SNTAGT. While infection was still active, Seattle patients were enrolled and then followed longitudinally.

The sequence derives from a woman aged 60-75 years with COVID-19, enrolled during active disease. The chain employs TRBV6-4 and TRBJ2-1; TRBD2 might be the D (5 bases). Sequencing used peripheral blood. The CDR3 is CASSVKAEGSYNEQFF. As DNA, the CDR3 is TGTGCCAGCAGTGTCAAGGCAGAGGGCTCCTACAATGAGCAGTTCTTC.